Listed below are T cell receptor beta chains from one sample, sequenced in a study of coeliac disease. Profiling relied on immunoSEQ multiplex PCR, and the TCRdb table lists in-frame clones only, not all of them. In the table there are roughly 3,700 clones, roughly three quarters of which are singletons. Source material: intraepithelial lymphocytes from the gut. Receptor source: a man aged 30 to 39 with celiac disease. CDR3s include the opening cysteine and the closing phenylalanine or tryptophan. The D gene is left open where the match is weak. Clone sizes are given selectively: once, few, many, or a class where the clone is expanded.

D gene,J gene,clone size,V gene,CDR3 protein,CDR3 DNA
TRBD1,TRBJ2-7,-,TRBV28,CASSPGTGRYEQYF,TGTGCCAGCAGTCCCGGGACAGGGCGATATGAGCAGTACTTC
-,TRBJ1-1,few,TRBV5-1,CASSLDGKKMNTEAFF,TGCGCCAGCAGCTTGGACGGGAAAAAGATGAACACTGAAGCTTTCTTT
TRBD2,TRBJ2-5,-,TRBV5-1,CASSLVSGGAYQETQYF,TGCGCCAGCAGCTTGGTTTCCGGGGGGGCCTACCAAGAGACCCAGTACTTC
TRBD2,TRBJ2-5,-,TRBV28,CASTVAGDNQETQYF,TGTGCCAGCACCGTCGCGGGAGACAACCAAGAGACCCAGTACTTC
TRBD1,TRBJ2-2,-,TRBV15,CATSRDLVDRAPGELFF,TGTGCCACCAGCAGAGATCTGGTCGACAGGGCCCCCGGGGAGCTGTTTTTT
TRBD2,TRBJ2-3,-,TRBV5-1,CASSFGLATDTQYF,TGCGCCAGCAGCTTTGGACTAGCAACAGATACGCAGTATTTT
-,TRBJ1-2,large,TRBV28,CASSLGGLYTF,TGTGCCAGCAGTTTAGGGGGACTCTACACCTTC
-,TRBJ1-1,-,TRBV7-9,CASSPPRTEAFF,TGTGCCAGCAGCCCTCCCCGGACTGAAGCTTTCTTT
-,TRBJ1-1,-,TRBV29-1,CSVDPRRQAAWNTKAFF,TGCAGCGTTGACCCTAGGCGACAGGCCGCATGGAACACTAAAGCTTTCTTT
TRBD2,TRBJ2-2,-,TRBV9,CASSSGLAGEIGELFF,TGTGCCAGCAGCTCGGGACTAGCGGGAGAAATCGGGGAGCTGTTTTTT
TRBD1,TRBJ1-4,once,TRBV10-3,CAISDRAGEKLFF,TGTGCCATCTCCGACAGGGCTGGTGAAAAACTGTTTTTT
TRBD1,TRBJ2-7,-,TRBV28,CASRGGQGARYEQYF,TGTGCCAGCAGGGGGGGACAGGGGGCTCGCTACGAGCAGTACTTC
TRBD2,TRBJ2-1,-,TRBV5-1,CASSQTSGGGREQFF,TGCGCCAGCAGCCAGACTAGCGGGGGGGGTCGTGAGCAGTTCTTC
-,TRBJ2-7,-,TRBV6-5,CASSYSKTGGHEQYF,TGTGCCAGCAGTTACTCGAAGACAGGTGGCCACGAGCAGTACTTC